The TCR beta chain under discussion was sequenced for a study of vaccination and CD4 T cells after COVID-19. At the level of the study: Participants got two doses of BNT162b2 or mRNA-1273 vaccine.

This clonotype was counted between two and nine times. Its antigen remains unknown. Sequence data for DNA of cultured CD4+ T cells were generated by the Oncomine TCR Beta short-read assay. TCRdb reprocessed the PCR reads with MiXCR, giving one entry per CDR3 protein. The sample gives just under 9,000 distinct CDR3 sequences, 20% to 25% of which show up once; 20% to 25% is in the top ten. The treatment denotes: roughly 10-day PBMC culture with coronavirus spike peptide pools or control peptides (ViraFEST assay). Under 2.5 million PBMCs were grown per well alongside about 10 IU/ml IL-2 and approximately 9.8 ug/ml peptide pools. Between the trimmed V and J ends, which lost 6 bases and 1 base, there was a span of 9 bases. Germline V CDR1 and CDR2: MNHEY, SVGEGT. The CDR3 is 13 amino acids.

The sequence was obtained from a human donor with COVID-19. The chain combines TRBV6-2 or TRBV6-3 with TRBJ1-1; D call uncertain. The source material was cultured CD4+ T cells from blood. CDR3 region: CASSPYGNTEAFF. The CDR3 DNA reads TGTGCCAGCAGCCCCTACGGGAACACTGAAGCTTTCTTT.